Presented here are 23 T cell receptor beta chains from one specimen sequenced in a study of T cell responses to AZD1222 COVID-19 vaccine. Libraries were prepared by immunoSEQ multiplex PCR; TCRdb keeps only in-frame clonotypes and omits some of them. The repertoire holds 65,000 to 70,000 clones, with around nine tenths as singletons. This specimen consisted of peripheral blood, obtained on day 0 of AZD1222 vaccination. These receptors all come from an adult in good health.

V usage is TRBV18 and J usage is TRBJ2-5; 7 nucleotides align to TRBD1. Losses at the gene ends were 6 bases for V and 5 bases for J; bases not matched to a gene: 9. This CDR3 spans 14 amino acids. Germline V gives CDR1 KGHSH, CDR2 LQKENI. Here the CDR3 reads CASSYSPRGETQYF. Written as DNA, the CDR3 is TGTGCCAGCTCGTACAGTCCCAGGGGGGAGACCCAGTACTTC.

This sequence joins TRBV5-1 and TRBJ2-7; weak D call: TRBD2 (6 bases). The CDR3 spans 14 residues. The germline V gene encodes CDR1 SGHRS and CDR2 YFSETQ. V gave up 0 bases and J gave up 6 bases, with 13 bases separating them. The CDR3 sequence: CASSLGGAEGEQYF. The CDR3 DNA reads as TGCGCCAGCAGCTTGGGCGGGGCTGAGGGCGAGCAGTACTTC.

The CDR3 sequence is CASSLDDRGSGNTIYF. The CDR3 DNA is TGCGCCAGCAGCTTGGACGACAGGGGGTCTGGAAACACCATATATTTT. The chain has TRBV5-1 and TRBJ1-3; TRBD1 matches at 9 bases. The J segment lost 1 base and the V segment lost 0 bases, leaving 2 bases of the junction unmatched. Per the germline V gene, CDR1 is SGHRS and CDR2 is YFSETQ. This CDR3 spans 16 amino acids.

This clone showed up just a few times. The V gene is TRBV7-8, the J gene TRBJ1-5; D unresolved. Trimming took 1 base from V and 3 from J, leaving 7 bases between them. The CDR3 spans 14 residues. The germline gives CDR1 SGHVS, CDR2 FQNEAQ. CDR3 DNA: TGTGCCAGCAGCTTAGGCCGGGTCAATCAGCCCCAGCATTTT. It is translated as CASSLGRVNQPQHF.

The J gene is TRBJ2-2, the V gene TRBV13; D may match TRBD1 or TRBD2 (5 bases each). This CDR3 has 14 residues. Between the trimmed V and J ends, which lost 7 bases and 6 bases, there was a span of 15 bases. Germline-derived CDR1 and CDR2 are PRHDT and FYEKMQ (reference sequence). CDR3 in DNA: TGTGCCAGCACACACGGGACGCAACCCGGGGAGCTGTTTTTT. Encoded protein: CASTHGTQPGELFF.

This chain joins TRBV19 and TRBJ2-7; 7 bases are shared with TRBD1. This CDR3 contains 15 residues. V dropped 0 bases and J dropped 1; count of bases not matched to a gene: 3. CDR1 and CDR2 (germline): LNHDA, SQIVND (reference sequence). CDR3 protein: CASSIDGTVSYEQYF. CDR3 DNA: TGTGCCAGTAGTATAGATGGGACAGTATCCTACGAGCAGTACTTC.

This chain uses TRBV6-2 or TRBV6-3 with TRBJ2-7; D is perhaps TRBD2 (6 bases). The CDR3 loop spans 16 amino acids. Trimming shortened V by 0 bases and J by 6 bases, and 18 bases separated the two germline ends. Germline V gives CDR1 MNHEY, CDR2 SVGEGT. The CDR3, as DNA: TGTGCCAGCAGTTACTCGAGTCTTCCTAGCGTGAGCGAGCAGTACTTC. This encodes CASSYSSLPSVSEQYF.

Here the CDR3 reads CASSEVSTANTEAFF. The CDR3 coding sequence is TGTGCCAGCAGTGAAGTCTCGACAGCGAACACTGAAGCTTTCTTT. V is TRBV2 and J is TRBJ1-1; D possibly corresponds to TRBD1 (5 bases). This CDR3 spans 15 amino acids. Deletions cut 1 base from V and 1 base from J, with 10 bases between. Per germline, CDR1 SNHLY and CDR2 FYNNEI.

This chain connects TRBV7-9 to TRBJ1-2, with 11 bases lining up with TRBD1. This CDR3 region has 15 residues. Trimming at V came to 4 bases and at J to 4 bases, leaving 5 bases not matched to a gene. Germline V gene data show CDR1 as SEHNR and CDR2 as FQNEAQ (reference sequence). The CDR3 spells CASSSSGTGGYGYTF. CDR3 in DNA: TGTGCCAGCAGCTCCTCTGGGACAGGGGGCTATGGCTACACCTTC.

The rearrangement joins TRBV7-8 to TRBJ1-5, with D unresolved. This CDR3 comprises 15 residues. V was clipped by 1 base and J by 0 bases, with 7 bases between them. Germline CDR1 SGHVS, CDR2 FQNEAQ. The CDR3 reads CASSLGGNSNQPQHF. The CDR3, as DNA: TGTGCCAGCAGCTTAGGTGGAAATAGCAATCAGCCCCAGCATTTT.

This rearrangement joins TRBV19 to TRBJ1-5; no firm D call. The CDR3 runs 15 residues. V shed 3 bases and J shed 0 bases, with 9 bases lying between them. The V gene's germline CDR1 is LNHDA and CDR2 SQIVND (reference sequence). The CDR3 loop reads CASSITNYSNQPQHF. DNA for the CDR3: TGTGCCAGTAGTATTACAAACTATAGCAATCAGCCCCAGCATTTT.

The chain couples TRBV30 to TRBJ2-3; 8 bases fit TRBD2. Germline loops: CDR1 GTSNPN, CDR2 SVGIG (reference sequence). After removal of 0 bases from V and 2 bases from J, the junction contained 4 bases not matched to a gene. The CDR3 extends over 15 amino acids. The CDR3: CAWSVTSGYTDTQYF. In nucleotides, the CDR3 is TGTGCCTGGAGTGTAACTAGCGGTTACACAGATACGCAGTATTTT.

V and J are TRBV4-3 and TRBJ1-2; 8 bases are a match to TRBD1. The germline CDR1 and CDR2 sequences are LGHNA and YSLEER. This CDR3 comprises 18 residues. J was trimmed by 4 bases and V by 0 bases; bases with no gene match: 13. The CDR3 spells CASSQDLTGGNLIYGYTF. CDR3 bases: TGCGCCAGCAGCCAAGATCTAACAGGGGGAAATTTAATCTATGGCTACACCTTC.

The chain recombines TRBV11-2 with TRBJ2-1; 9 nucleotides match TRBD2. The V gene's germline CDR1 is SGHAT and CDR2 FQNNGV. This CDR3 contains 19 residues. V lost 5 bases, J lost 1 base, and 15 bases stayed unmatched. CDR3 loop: CASSNRGRGREGSYNEQFF. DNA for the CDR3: TGTGCCAGCAGCAACAGGGGCCGAGGGCGGGAGGGATCCTACAATGAGCAGTTCTTC.

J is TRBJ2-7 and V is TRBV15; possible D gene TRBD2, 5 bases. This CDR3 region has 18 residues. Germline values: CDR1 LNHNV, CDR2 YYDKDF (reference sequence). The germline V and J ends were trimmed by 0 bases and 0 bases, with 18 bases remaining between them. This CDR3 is CATSREAAYEGTSYEQYF. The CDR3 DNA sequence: TGTGCCACCAGCAGAGAAGCGGCGTACGAGGGAACCTCCTACGAGCAGTACTTC.

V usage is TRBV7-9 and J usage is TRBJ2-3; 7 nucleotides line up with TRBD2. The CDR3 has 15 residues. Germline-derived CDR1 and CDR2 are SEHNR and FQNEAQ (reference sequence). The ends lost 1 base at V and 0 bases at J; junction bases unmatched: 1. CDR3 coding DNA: TGTGCCAGCAGCTTAGGTAGCGGGAGCACAGATACGCAGTATTTT. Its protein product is CASSLGSGSTDTQYF. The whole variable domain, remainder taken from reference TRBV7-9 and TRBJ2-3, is DTGVSQNPRHKITKRGQNVTFRCDPISEHNRLYWYRQTLGQGPEFLTYFQNEAQLEKSRLLSDRFSAERPKGSFSTLEIQRTEQGDSAMYLCASSLGSGSTDTQYFGPGTRLTVL.

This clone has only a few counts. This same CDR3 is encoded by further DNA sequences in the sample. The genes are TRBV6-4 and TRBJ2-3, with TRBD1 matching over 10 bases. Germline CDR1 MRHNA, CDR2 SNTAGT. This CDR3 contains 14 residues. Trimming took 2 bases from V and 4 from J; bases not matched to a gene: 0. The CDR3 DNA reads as TGTGCCAGCAGTGACGGACAGGGGGCAGATACGCAGTATTTT. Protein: CASSDGQGADTQYF.

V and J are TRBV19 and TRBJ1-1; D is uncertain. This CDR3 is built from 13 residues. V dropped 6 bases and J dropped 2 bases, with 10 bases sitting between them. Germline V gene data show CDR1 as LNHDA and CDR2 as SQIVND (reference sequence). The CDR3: CASRRQTNTEAFF. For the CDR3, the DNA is TGTGCCAGTAGACGTCAGACAAACACTGAAGCTTTCTTT.

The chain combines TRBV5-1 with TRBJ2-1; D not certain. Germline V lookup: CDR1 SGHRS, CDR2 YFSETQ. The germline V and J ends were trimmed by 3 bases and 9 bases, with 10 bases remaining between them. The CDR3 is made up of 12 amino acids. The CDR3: CASSSTLGEQFF. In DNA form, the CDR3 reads TGCGCCAGCAGCTCGACCCTCGGTGAGCAGTTCTTC.

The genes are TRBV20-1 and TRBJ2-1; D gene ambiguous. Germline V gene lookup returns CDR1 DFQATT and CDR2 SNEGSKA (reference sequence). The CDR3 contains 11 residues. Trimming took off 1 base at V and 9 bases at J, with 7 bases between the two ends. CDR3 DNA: TGCAGTGCTAGAGTAGAAACTGAGCAGTTCTTC. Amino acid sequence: CSARVETEQFF.

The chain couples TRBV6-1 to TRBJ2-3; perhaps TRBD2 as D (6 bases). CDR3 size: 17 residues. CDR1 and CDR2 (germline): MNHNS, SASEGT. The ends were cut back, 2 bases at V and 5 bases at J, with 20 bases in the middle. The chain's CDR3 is CASSERAGSSAQDTQYF. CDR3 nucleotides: TGTGCCAGCAGTGAACGGGCGGGTTCTAGCGCTCAAGATACGCAGTATTTT.

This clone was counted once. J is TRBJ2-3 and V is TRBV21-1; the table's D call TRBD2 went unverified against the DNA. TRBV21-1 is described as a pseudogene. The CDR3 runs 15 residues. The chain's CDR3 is CASSKGTKTTDTQYF. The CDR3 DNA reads TGTGCCAGCAGCAAAGGAACTAAAACCACAGATACGCAGTATTTT.

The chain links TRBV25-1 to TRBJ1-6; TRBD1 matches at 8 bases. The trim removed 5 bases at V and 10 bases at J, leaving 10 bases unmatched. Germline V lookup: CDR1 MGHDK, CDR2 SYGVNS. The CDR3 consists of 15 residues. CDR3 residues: CASSPTQGANSPLHF. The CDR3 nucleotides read TGTGCCAGCAGTCCTACCCAGGGGGCTAACTCACCCCTCCACTTT. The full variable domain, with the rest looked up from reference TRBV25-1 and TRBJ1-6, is EADIYQTPRYLVIGTGKKITLECSQTMGHDKMYWYQQDPGMELHLIHYSYGVNSTEKGDLSSESTVSRIRTEHFPLTLESARPSHTSQYLCASSPTQGANSPLHFGNGTRLTVT.